The rows below give T cell receptor beta chains drawn from one sample of a study of cytomegalovirus exposure and HLA in healthy donors. TCRdb's table, derived via immunoSEQ multiplex PCR, lists solely in-frame clones and lacks some. This sample carries 120,000 to 150,000 clones, around 65% of them seen once, and the ten largest clones take about 3%. The specimen was PBMCs. These receptors were collected from a woman aged 25 to 39 in good health and CMV-seropositive. Each CDR3 is given with its conserved first and last residue. Fields, in order: J gene, clone size, CDR3 length, V gene, D gene, CDR3 protein, CDR3 DNA. D genes are given only for firm matches. Only part of the rows carry a size: once, few, many, or a class if the clone is expanded.

J: TRBJ1-2; size: NA; length: 14; V: TRBV6-5; D: NA; CDR3: CASSQGSFGYGYTF; DNA: TGTGCCAGCAGCCAGGGGTCGTTTGGTTATGGCTACACCTTC
J: TRBJ1-2; size: NA; length: 15; V: TRBV7-2; D: NA; CDR3: CASSPAKGRSYGYTF; DNA: TGTGCCAGCAGCCCTGCTAAGGGGCGCAGCTATGGCTACACCTTC
J: TRBJ1-2; size: NA; length: 14; V: TRBV4-1; D: NA; CDR3: CASSRIGGNYGYTF; DNA: TGCGCCAGCAGCAGAATCGGAGGGAACTATGGCTACACCTTC
J: TRBJ2-1; size: NA; length: 15; V: TRBV10-3; D: TRBD1; CDR3: CAIKQGDRVSNEQFF; DNA: TGTGCCATCAAGCAAGGGGACAGGGTCAGCAATGAGCAGTTCTTC
J: TRBJ1-1; size: few; length: 13; V: TRBV28; D: NA; CDR3: CASYGALNTEAFF; DNA: TGTGCCAGCTATGGGGCACTGAACACTGAAGCTTTCTTT
J: TRBJ2-7; size: NA; length: 15; V: TRBV7-6; D: TRBD2; CDR3: CASSLIAGGAYEQYF; DNA: TGTGCCAGCAGCTTAATAGCGGGAGGGGCCTACGAGCAGTACTTC
J: TRBJ2-3; size: NA; length: 14; V: TRBV5-6; D: NA; CDR3: CASSFGGSTDTQYF; DNA: TGTGCCAGCAGCTTCGGCGGGTCCACAGATACGCAGTATTTT
J: TRBJ2-7; size: NA; length: 17; V: TRBV12-5; D: NA; CDR3: CASGLASTGDLHYEQYF; DNA: TGTGCTAGTGGTTTGGCGTCGACAGGAGACCTCCACTACGAGCAGTACTTC
J: TRBJ2-7; size: NA; length: 16; V: TRBV7-6; D: TRBD2; CDR3: CASSLLPGLESYEQYF; DNA: TGTGCCAGCAGCTTGCTCCCGGGACTAGAATCCTACGAGCAGTACTTC
J: TRBJ2-1; size: NA; length: 16; V: TRBV5-1; D: NA; CDR3: CASSRTGEGGGYEQFF; DNA: TGCGCCAGCAGCCGCACAGGGGAAGGGGGAGGCTACGAGCAGTTCTTC
J: TRBJ1-1; size: NA; length: 14; V: TRBV5-1; D: NA; CDR3: CASSGERGGSEAFF; DNA: TGCGCCAGCAGCGGCGAGCGGGGGGGTAGTGAAGCTTTCTTT
J: TRBJ1-6; size: once; length: 13; V: TRBV19; D: NA; CDR3: CASSRATDSPLHF; DNA: TGTGCCAGTAGTAGGGCTACAGATTCACCCCTCCACTTT
J: TRBJ1-1; size: NA; length: 14; V: TRBV6-1; D: NA; CDR3: CASSLRSPNTEAFF; DNA: TGTGCCAGCAGCCTGCGTTCACCAAACACTGAAGCTTTCTTT
J: TRBJ2-7; size: NA; length: 14; V: TRBV10-3; D: TRBD2; CDR3: CATRTSGSSYEQYF; DNA: TGTGCCACAAGGACTAGCGGGAGCTCCTACGAGCAGTACTTC
J: TRBJ1-4; size: NA; length: 13; V: TRBV5-1; D: NA; CDR3: CASSFAGGEKLFF; DNA: TGCGCCAGCAGTTTTGCGGGAGGTGAAAAACTGTTTTTT
J: TRBJ1-2; size: once; length: 13; V: TRBV2; D: TRBD1; CDR3: CASSEQGARGYTF; DNA: TGTGCCAGCAGTGAACAGGGGGCGCGTGGCTACACCTTC
J: TRBJ1-6; size: NA; length: 14; V: TRBV7-9; D: TRBD1; CDR3: CASSSGQGNSPLHF; DNA: TGTGCCAGCAGCTCAGGACAGGGAAATTCACCCCTCCACTTT
J: TRBJ2-1; size: NA; length: 15; V: TRBV4-1; D: TRBD2; CDR3: CASSPRGDSYNEQFF; DNA: TGCGCCAGCAGTCCACGGGGGGACTCCTACAATGAGCAGTTCTTC
J: TRBJ2-3; size: NA; length: 15; V: TRBV19; D: TRBD2; CDR3: CASKGLAGGIDTQYF; DNA: TGTGCCAGTAAAGGCCTAGCGGGAGGGATAGATACGCAGTATTTT
J: TRBJ2-7; size: NA; length: 14; V: TRBV6-1; D: TRBD2; CDR3: CASTPGLARYEQYF; DNA: TGTGCCAGCACCCCGGGACTAGCGAGGTACGAGCAGTACTTC
J: TRBJ1-4; size: few; length: 14; V: TRBV7-6; D: TRBD1; CDR3: CASSTRQGEEKLFF; DNA: TGTGCCAGCAGCACGCGACAGGGGGAGGAAAAACTGTTTTTT
J: TRBJ2-7; size: NA; length: 14; V: TRBV28; D: TRBD1; CDR3: CASRDTGADYEQYF; DNA: TGTGCCAGCAGGGATACAGGGGCGGACTACGAGCAGTACTTC
J: TRBJ1-1; size: NA; length: 15; V: TRBV6-1; D: TRBD1; CDR3: CASSEAGQGHTEAFF; DNA: TGTGCCAGCAGTGAAGCGGGACAGGGCCACACTGAAGCTTTCTTT
J: TRBJ1-1; size: few; length: 13; V: TRBV5-1; D: NA; CDR3: CASSSTGNTEAFF; DNA: TGCGCCAGCAGCTCGACAGGGAACACTGAAGCTTTCTTT
J: TRBJ2-2; size: NA; length: 12; V: TRBV7-7; D: NA; CDR3: CASSLVYGELFF; DNA: TGTGCTAGCAGCTTAGTTTACGGGGAGCTGTTTTTT
J: TRBJ2-7; size: few; length: 13; V: TRBV6-5; D: NA; CDR3: CASMESYPHEQYF; DNA: TGTGCCAGCATGGAGAGCTACCCCCACGAGCAGTACTTC
J: TRBJ2-1; size: NA; length: 15; V: TRBV5-1; D: NA; CDR3: CASSPRGNSINEQFF; DNA: TGCGCCAGCAGCCCGAGGGGGAATTCCATCAATGAGCAGTTCTTC
J: TRBJ1-2; size: once; length: 13; V: TRBV27; D: NA; CDR3: CASLGRDKAGYTF; DNA: TGTGCCAGCTTAGGAAGGGACAAGGCTGGCTACACCTTC
J: TRBJ2-1; size: NA; length: 13; V: TRBV6-1; D: NA; CDR3: CASSGQGYGEQFF; DNA: TGTGCCAGCAGTGGGCAGGGGTATGGTGAGCAGTTCTTC
J: TRBJ2-7; size: NA; length: 12; V: TRBV30; D: NA; CDR3: CACSGYPYEQYF; DNA: TGTGCCTGCAGCGGGTACCCCTACGAGCAGTACTTC
J: TRBJ1-1; size: few; length: 11; V: TRBV10-3; D: TRBD1; CDR3: CAISPGQGSFF; DNA: TGTGCCATCAGTCCGGGACAGGGGTCTTTCTTT
J: TRBJ2-6; size: NA; length: 14; V: TRBV2; D: NA; CDR3: CASSDIPGANVLTF; DNA: TGTGCCAGCAGTGACATTCCCGGGGCCAACGTCCTGACTTTC
J: TRBJ1-5; size: NA; length: 16; V: TRBV15; D: NA; CDR3: CATSRDPGKANQPQHF; DNA: TGTGCCACCAGCAGAGATCCCGGGAAGGCGAATCAGCCCCAGCATTTT
J: TRBJ1-5; size: NA; length: 15; V: TRBV7-2; D: NA; CDR3: CASSLSGSSNQPQHF; DNA: TGTGCCAGCAGCTTATCTGGGAGTAGCAATCAGCCCCAGCATTTT
J: TRBJ1-5; size: NA; length: 15; V: TRBV4-2; D: NA; CDR3: CASSQVGGGGQPQHF; DNA: TGTGCCAGCAGCCAAGTCGGTGGGGGGGGTCAGCCCCAGCATTTT
J: TRBJ2-3; size: NA; length: 13; V: TRBV18; D: TRBD2; CDR3: CASSAQRDDTQYF; DNA: TGTGCCAGCTCGGCTCAGCGGGACGATACGCAGTATTTT
J: TRBJ2-7; size: NA; length: 13; V: TRBV2; D: TRBD2; CDR3: CASRPAGEGEQYF; DNA: TGTGCCAGCAGACCCGCGGGAGAGGGTGAGCAGTACTTC
J: TRBJ2-5; size: NA; length: 16; V: TRBV5-4; D: NA; CDR3: CASSSTSAAGMETQYF; DNA: TGTGCCAGCAGCTCAACTTCGGCGGCGGGAATGGAGACCCAGTACTTC
J: TRBJ1-2; size: NA; length: 14; V: TRBV9; D: TRBD1; CDR3: CASSVRQGSYGYTF; DNA: TGTGCCAGCAGCGTTCGACAGGGGTCCTATGGCTACACCTTC
J: TRBJ1-6; size: NA; length: 14; V: TRBV6-5; D: TRBD1; CDR3: CASSRTGSGSPLHF; DNA: TGTGCCAGCAGCCGGACAGGGTCAGGTTCACCCCTCCACTTT
J: TRBJ2-3; size: NA; length: 15; V: TRBV2; D: TRBD2; CDR3: CVSSEGAGVVDTQYF; DNA: TGTGTCAGCAGTGAAGGGGCGGGAGTAGTAGATACGCAGTATTTT
J: TRBJ2-3; size: NA; length: 15; V: TRBV10-1; D: TRBD2; CDR3: CASSEGLAGADTQYF; DNA: TGCGCCAGCAGTGAGGGACTAGCGGGAGCAGATACGCAGTATTTT
J: TRBJ1-2; size: NA; length: 16; V: TRBV7-8; D: TRBD1; CDR3: CASSLATGRLHYGYTF; DNA: TGTGCCAGCAGCCTCGCGACAGGGAGGCTCCACTATGGCTACACCTTC